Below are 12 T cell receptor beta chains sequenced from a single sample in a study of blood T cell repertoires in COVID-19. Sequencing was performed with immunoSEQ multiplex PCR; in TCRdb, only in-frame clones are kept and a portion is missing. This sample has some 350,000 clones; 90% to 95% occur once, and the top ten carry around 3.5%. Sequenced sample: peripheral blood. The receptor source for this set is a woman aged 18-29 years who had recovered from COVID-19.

The CDR3 loop reads CASSLGRGSSGNTIYF. In DNA form, the CDR3 reads TGCGCCAGCAGCCTAGGCAGGGGGAGTTCTGGAAACACCATATATTTT. The V call is TRBV4-1, the J call TRBJ1-3; 7 bases line up with TRBD1. With V trimmed by 4 bases and J by 1 base, 7 bases remained unmatched. The germline CDR1 and CDR2 sequences are MGHRA and YSYEKL. The CDR3 consists of 16 residues.

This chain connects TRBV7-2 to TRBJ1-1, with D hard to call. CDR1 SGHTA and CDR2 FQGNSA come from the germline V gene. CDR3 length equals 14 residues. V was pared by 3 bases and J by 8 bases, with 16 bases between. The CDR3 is CASSFDYIQKEAFF. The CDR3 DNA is TGTGCCAGCAGCTTTGATTATATTCAGAAAGAAGCTTTCTTT.

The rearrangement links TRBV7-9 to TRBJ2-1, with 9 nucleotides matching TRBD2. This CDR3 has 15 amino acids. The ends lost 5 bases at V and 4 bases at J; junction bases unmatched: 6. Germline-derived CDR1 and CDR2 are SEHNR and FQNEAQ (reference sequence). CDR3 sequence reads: CASSPTLAGYNEQFF. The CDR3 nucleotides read TGTGCCAGCAGCCCTACTCTAGCGGGGTACAATGAGCAGTTCTTC. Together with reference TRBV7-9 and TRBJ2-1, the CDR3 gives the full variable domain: DTGVSQNPRHKITKRGQNVTFRCDPISEHNRLYWYRQTLGQGPEFLTYFQNEAQLEKSRLLSDRFSAERPKGSFSTLEIQRTEQGDSAMYLCASSPTLAGYNEQFFGPGTRLTVL.

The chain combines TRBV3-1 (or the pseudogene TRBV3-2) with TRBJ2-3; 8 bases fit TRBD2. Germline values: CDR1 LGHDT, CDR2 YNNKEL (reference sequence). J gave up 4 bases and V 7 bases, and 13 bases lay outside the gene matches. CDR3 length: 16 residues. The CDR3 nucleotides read TGTGCCAGCACCAAAGGCCCAGCGGGAGATGCAGATACGCAGTATTTT. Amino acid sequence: CASTKGPAGDADTQYF.

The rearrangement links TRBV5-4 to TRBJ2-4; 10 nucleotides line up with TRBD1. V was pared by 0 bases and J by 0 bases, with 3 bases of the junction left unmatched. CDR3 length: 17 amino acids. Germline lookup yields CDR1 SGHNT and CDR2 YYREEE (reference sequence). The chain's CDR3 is CASSLADRGTAKNIQYF. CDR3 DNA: TGTGCCAGCAGCTTGGCGGACAGGGGGACAGCCAAAAACATTCAGTACTTC.

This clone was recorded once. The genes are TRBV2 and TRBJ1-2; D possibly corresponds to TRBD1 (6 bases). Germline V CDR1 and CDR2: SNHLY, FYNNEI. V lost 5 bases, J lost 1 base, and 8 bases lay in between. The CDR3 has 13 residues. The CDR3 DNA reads TGTGCCAGCAGTAAACAGGGTAACTATGGCTACACCTTC. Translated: CASSKQGNYGYTF.

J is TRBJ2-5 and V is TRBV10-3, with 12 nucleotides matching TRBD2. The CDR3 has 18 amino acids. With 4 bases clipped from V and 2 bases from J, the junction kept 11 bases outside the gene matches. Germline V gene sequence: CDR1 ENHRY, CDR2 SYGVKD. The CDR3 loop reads CAISATSSGRAPQETQYF. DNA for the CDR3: TGTGCCATCAGTGCCACCTCTAGCGGGAGGGCTCCTCAAGAGACCCAGTACTTC.

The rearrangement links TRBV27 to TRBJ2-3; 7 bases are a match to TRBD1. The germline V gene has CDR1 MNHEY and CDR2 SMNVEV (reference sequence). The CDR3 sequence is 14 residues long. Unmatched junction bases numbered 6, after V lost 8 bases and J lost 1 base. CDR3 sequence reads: CASRRDSRTDTQYF. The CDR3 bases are TGTGCCAGCCGACGGGACAGCCGCACAGATACGCAGTATTTT.

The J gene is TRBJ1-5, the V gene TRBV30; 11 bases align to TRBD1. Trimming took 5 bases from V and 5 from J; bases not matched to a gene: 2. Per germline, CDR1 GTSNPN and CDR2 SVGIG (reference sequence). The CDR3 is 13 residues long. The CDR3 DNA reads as TGTGCCTGGGGACAGGGGGCGGATCAGCCCCAGCATTTT. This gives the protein CAWGQGADQPQHF. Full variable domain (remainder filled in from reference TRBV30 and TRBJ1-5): SQTIHQWPATLVQPVGSPLSLECTVEGTSNPNLYWYRQAAGRGLQLLFYSVGIGQISSEVPQNLSASRPQDRQFILSSKKLLLSDSGFYLCAWGQGADQPQHFGDGTRLSIL.

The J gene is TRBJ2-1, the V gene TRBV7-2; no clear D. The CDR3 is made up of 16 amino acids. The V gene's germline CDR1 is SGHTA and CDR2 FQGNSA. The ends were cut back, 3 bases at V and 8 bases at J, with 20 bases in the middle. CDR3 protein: CASSFGAWLGRDEQFF. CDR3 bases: TGTGCCAGCAGCTTCGGCGCCTGGCTAGGTCGCGATGAGCAGTTCTTC. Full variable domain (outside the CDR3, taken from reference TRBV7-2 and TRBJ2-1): GAGVSQSPSNKVTEKGKDVELRCDPISGHTALYWYRQSLGQGLEFLIYFQGNSAPDKSGLPSDRFSAERTGGSVSTLTIQRTQQEDSAVYLCASSFGAWLGRDEQFFGPGTRLTVL.

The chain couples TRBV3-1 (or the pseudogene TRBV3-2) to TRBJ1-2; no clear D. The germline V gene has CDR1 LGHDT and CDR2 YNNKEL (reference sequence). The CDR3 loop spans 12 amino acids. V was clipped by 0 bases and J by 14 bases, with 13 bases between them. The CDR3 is CASSQDPVRQTF. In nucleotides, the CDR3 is TGTGCCAGCAGCCAAGATCCGGTCCGACAAACCTTC.

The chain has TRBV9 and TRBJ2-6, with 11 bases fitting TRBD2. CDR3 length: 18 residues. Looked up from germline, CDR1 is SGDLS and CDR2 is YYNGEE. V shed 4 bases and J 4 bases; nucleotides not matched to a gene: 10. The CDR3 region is CASSRASGRPLGANVLTF. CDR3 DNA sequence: TGTGCCAGCAGCCGGGCTAGCGGGAGGCCCCTCGGGGCCAACGTCCTGACTTTC.